The clone carrying this TCR beta chain has ten or more counts. What it binds is unknown. Library construction involved attaching unique molecular identifiers to individual cDNA molecules, which allowed quantitative, reproducible TCR counting. TCRdb called the RACE reads again in MiXCR, with one record for every CDR3 protein. The table has more than 75,000 distinct CDR3 sequences, 9.6% seen once. From germline, CDR1 is PRHDT and CDR2 FYEKMQ (reference sequence). This CDR3 has 15 amino acids. Trimming took off 4 bases at V and 6 bases at J, with 18 bases between the two ends. The time point: pre-sensitization, week 0. Treatment of the sample: therapeutic diphenylcyclopropenone sensitization with weekly scalp DPC. Blood sampling occurred before each patch-test application. This record belongs to a study of human T cells and chemical hapten exposure. Across the study: The use of 2% DPC on approximately 2 cm by approximately 2 cm of upper inner arm skin constituted sensitization. Study-wide results and caveats: Expanded TCR counts at PT1 went up together with patch test score, a positive correlation.

The sequencing here drew on whole blood, taken in connection with sensitization to the hapten diphenylcyclopropenone (DPC). V usage is TRBV13 and J usage is TRBJ1-2; D might be TRBD1 (6 bases). This sequence originates from a woman aged 40-49 years with alopecia areata. Some clones in this sample may be carry-over from other donors' samples. The CDR3 DNA reads as TGTGCCAGCAGCTGGGGACATGGTCTGTCGGATGGCTACACCTTC. Its translation is CASSWGHGLSDGYTF.